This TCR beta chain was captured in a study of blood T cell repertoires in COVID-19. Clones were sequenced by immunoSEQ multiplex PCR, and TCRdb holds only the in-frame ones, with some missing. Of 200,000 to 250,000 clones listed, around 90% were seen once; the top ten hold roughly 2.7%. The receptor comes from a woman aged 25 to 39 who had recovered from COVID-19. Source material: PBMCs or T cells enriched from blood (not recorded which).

CDR3 residues: CASSARTSYNEQFF. The CDR3 nucleotides read TGTGCCAGCAGTGCCCGGACTAGTTACAATGAGCAGTTCTTC. The J gene is TRBJ2-1, the V gene TRBV2; TRBD2 matches at 7 bases. The V gene end was trimmed by 4 bases and the J gene end by 4 bases; junction bases not matched to a gene: 4. This CDR3 region has 14 residues. Germline CDR1 reads SNHLY; CDR2 reads FYNNEI.